Sequencing of this T cell receptor (beta chain) was carried out in a study of blood T cell repertoires in COVID-19. For the study at large: PBMCs, B-cell-depleted T cells, or T cells were the source of the cDNA or gDNA that made up the material.

This clone showed up just a few times. The data were produced by immunoSEQ multiplex PCR, yet TCRdb's version contains in-frame clones alone and is incomplete. The repertoire includes about 74,000 clones, about four fifths of them detected once, and over 35% sits in the top ten. The CDR3 consists of 16 residues. The germline V gene encodes CDR1 SGHAT and CDR2 FQNNGV. The V gene lost 5 bases and the J gene lost 0 bases, with 14 bases spanning the gap. Source material: peripheral blood. This sequence joins TRBV11-2 and TRBJ2-1; D unresolved. The TCR sequence derives from a man between 65 and 80 years old with acute or convalescent COVID-19. The CDR3 region has the DNA TGTGCCAGCAGCGCCCTCGGTGGGCCCTCCTACAATGAGCAGTTCTTC. This translates into CASSALGGPSYNEQFF. Combining the CDR3 with reference TRBV11-2 and TRBJ2-1 gives the whole variable domain EAGVAQSPRYKIIEKRQSVAFWCNPISGHATLYWYQQILGQGPKLLIQFQNNGVVDDSQLPKDRFSAERLKGVDSTLKIQPAKLEDSAVYLCASSALGGPSYNEQFFGPGTRLTVL.